These T cell receptor beta chains were read from a single sample in a study of blood T cells in healthy people across ages. TCRdb independently ran MiXCR on the 5' RACE reads; one entry per CDR3 protein. Altogether about 670,000 distinct CDR3 sequences are present, around 52% being singletons, with the ten largest covering approximately 13%. Specimen: blood. These receptor sequences come from an elderly woman in good health. The CDR3 runs from the conserved cysteine through the conserved F or W. The D gene is left open where the match is weak. The listing skips clone size in some rows; elsewhere it reads once, few, many or a size class.

CSASFNKGKMNTEAFF | TGCAGTGCTAGTTTTAATAAGGGGAAGATGAACACTGAAGCTTTCTTT | NA | TRBJ1-1 | NA | TRBV20-1
CASGQAVSSGANVLTF | TGTGCCAGCGGCCAAGCCGTGAGCTCTGGGGCCAACGTCCTGACTTTC | NA | TRBJ2-6 | NA | TRBV14
CSARGAGVYNSPLHF | TGCAGTGCTAGAGGGGCAGGGGTCTATAATTCACCCCTCCACTTT | NA | TRBJ1-6 | NA | TRBV20-1
CAISSTSGRTDTQYF | TGTGCCATCAGTTCAACTAGCGGGCGCACAGATACGCAGTATTTT | NA | TRBJ2-3 | TRBD2 | TRBV10-3
CASRGAGTGYEQYF | TGTGCCAGCAGGGGGGCCGGGACAGGCTACGAGCAGTACTTC | NA | TRBJ2-7 | TRBD1 | TRBV28
CASSLYGANTF | TGTGCCAGCAGCTTATACGGGGCGAACACCTTC | NA | TRBJ1-2 | NA | TRBV7-9
CASTSRELAGGNNEQFF | TGTGCCAGCACTAGCCGGGAACTAGCGGGGGGCAACAATGAGCAGTTCTTC | NA | TRBJ2-1 | TRBD2 | TRBV27
CSARQPSYEQYF | TGCAGTGCTAGACAGCCCTCCTACGAGCAGTACTTC | many | TRBJ2-7 | NA | TRBV20-1
CSVRGQIYEQYF | TGCAGCGTTCGGGGACAGATCTACGAGCAGTACTTC | NA | TRBJ2-7 | TRBD1 | TRBV29-1
CASSLRPPSYNEQFF | TGTGCCAGCAGTTTAAGGCCCCCCTCCTACAATGAGCAGTTCTTC | many | TRBJ2-1 | NA | TRBV12-3/TRBV12-4
CASSLSQGLETQYF | TGTGCCAGCAGCTTATCTCAGGGGTTAGAGACCCAGTACTTC | few | TRBJ2-5 | NA | TRBV7-2
CASGLTTGGGTDTQYF | TGTGCTAGTGGTTTGACGACAGGGGGTGGAACAGATACGCAGTATTTT | NA | TRBJ2-3 | TRBD1 | TRBV12-5
CSADRDRAHEQYF | TGCAGTGCTGACCGGGACAGAGCCCACGAGCAGTACTTC | many | TRBJ2-7 | TRBD1 | TRBV20-1
CASSPRQDTQYF | TGTGCCAGCAGCCCTAGGCAGGATACGCAGTATTTT | NA | TRBJ2-3 | NA | TRBV13
CASSPDLSSYEQYF | TGTGCCAGCAGTCCAGACTTGTCCTCCTACGAGCAGTACTTC | NA | TRBJ2-7 | NA | TRBV12-3/TRBV12-4
CSARDQALQAQHF | TGCAGTGCTAGAGACCAGGCCCTCCAGGCCCAGCATTTT | NA | TRBJ1-5 | NA | TRBV20-1
CASSRIPTSGRIWGNEQFF | TGTGCCAGCAGCCGCATCCCGACTAGCGGGAGGATCTGGGGGAATGAGCAGTTCTTC | NA | TRBJ2-1 | TRBD2 | TRBV14
CASSQDRRAGELFF | TGTGCCAGCAGCCAAGATAGGCGGGCCGGGGAGCTGTTTTTT | NA | TRBJ2-2 | NA | TRBV4-2
CAGSQVLLAGQETQYF | TGTGCCGGCAGCCAAGTGTTACTAGCGGGACAAGAGACCCAGTACTTC | NA | TRBJ2-5 | TRBD2 | TRBV3-1
CASSDRGSNEKLFF | TGTGCCAGCAGCGACAGGGGGTCTAATGAAAAACTGTTTTTT | few | TRBJ1-4 | TRBD1 | TRBV12-3/TRBV12-4
CASSYYRANTGELFF | TGTGCCAGCAGTTACTACAGGGCAAACACCGGGGAGCTGTTTTTT | NA | TRBJ2-2 | NA | TRBV6-2/TRBV6-3
CASSHPQGTGGNQPQHF | TGCGCCAGCAGCCACCCCCAAGGGACAGGGGGGAATCAGCCCCAGCATTTT | NA | TRBJ1-5 | TRBD1 | TRBV4-1
CAISPTTGGVGNTEAFF | TGTGCCATCAGCCCTACAACAGGGGGAGTCGGGAACACTGAAGCTTTCTTT | NA | TRBJ1-1 | TRBD1 | TRBV10-3
CASSLADGGSSYEQYF | TGTGCCAGCAGCTTGGCCGATGGGGGCAGCTCCTACGAGCAGTACTTC | NA | TRBJ2-7 | NA | TRBV5-6
CASNPGPVITGELFF | TGTGCCAGCAATCCGGGCCCCGTTATCACCGGGGAGCTGTTTTTT | few | TRBJ2-2 | NA | TRBV27
CASSGGVIAAVEQFF | TGTGCCAGCAGCGGAGGGGTCATCGCGGCGGTTGAGCAGTTCTTC | few | TRBJ2-1 | NA | TRBV9
CSVPAGTETQYF | TGCAGCGTTCCCGCAGGGACGGAGACCCAGTACTTC | NA | TRBJ2-5 | NA | TRBV29-1
CASSLGSEMNTEAFF | TGCGCCAGCAGCTTGGGGTCGGAGATGAACACTGAAGCTTTCTTT | NA | TRBJ1-1 | NA | TRBV5-1
CAVGGGLGEQFF | TGTGCCGTAGGTGGAGGGTTGGGTGAGCAGTTCTTC | many | TRBJ2-1 | NA | TRBV10-3
CASSEDREPDTQYF | TGTGCCAGCAGTGAAGATAGGGAGCCAGATACGCAGTATTTT | few | TRBJ2-3 | NA | TRBV25-1
CASKGGTKNIQYF | TGTGCCAGCAAGGGGGGCACAAAAAACATTCAGTACTTC | NA | TRBJ2-4 | NA | TRBV28
CSATPDYGYTF | TGCAGTGCTACCCCAGACTATGGCTACACCTTC | many | TRBJ1-2 | NA | TRBV20-1
CAISESTSNEQYF | TGTGCCATCAGTGAGTCGACTAGCAATGAGCAGTACTTC | NA | TRBJ2-7 | TRBD2 | TRBV10-3
CTSSLGDYEQYF | TGTACCAGCAGCTTAGGGGACTACGAGCAGTACTTC | NA | TRBJ2-7 | NA | TRBV7-2
CAIGSRTTQYF | TGTGCCATCGGATCGCGAACTACGCAGTATTTT | many | TRBJ2-3 | NA | TRBV10-3
CASSLGGQGDQPQHF | TGTGCCAGCAGCTTGGGGGGACAGGGAGATCAGCCCCAGCATTTT | NA | TRBJ1-5 | TRBD1 | TRBV5-5
CSARGPRWGNQPQHF | TGCAGTGCTAGAGGCCCTCGGTGGGGCAATCAGCCCCAGCATTTT | many | TRBJ1-5 | NA | TRBV20-1
CSVDGVRDYGYTF | TGCAGCGTTGACGGGGTCAGGGACTATGGCTACACCTTC | NA | TRBJ1-2 | NA | TRBV29-1
CASSIGGSLLYEQYF | TGTGCCAGTAGTATCGGCGGGAGTCTATTGTACGAGCAGTACTTC | NA | TRBJ2-7 | TRBD2 | TRBV19
CASSRRDSGETQYF | TGTGCCAGCAGCCGCCGGGACAGCGGAGAGACCCAGTACTTC | NA | TRBJ2-5 | TRBD1 | TRBV7-9
CASSLEDYAQGNTDTQYF | TGTGCCAGCAGCTTAGAGGACTATGCACAGGGGAACACAGATACGCAGTATTTT | NA | TRBJ2-3 | NA | TRBV7-8
CASKFSKATETQYF | TGTGCCAGCAAATTTTCCAAGGCTACGGAGACCCAGTACTTC | many | TRBJ2-5 | NA | TRBV12-3/TRBV12-4
CASSRTAGAWETQYF | TGTGCCAGCAGCCGAACAGCGGGAGCTTGGGAGACCCAGTACTTC | many | TRBJ2-5 | TRBD2 | TRBV7-2
CASSKRWSRANEQFF | TGTGCCAGCAGCAAGCGATGGTCTAGGGCCAATGAGCAGTTCTTC | many | TRBJ2-1 | NA | TRBV21-1
CSARDSILAPANEQFF | TGCAGTGCTAGAGATTCGATCCTAGCTCCGGCCAATGAGCAGTTCTTC | NA | TRBJ2-1 | NA | TRBV20-1
CASSLNREGYNEKLFF | TGCGCCAGCAGCCTAAACAGGGAGGGCTACAATGAAAAACTGTTTTTT | NA | TRBJ1-4 | NA | TRBV5-1
CASSWERGLVVGEQYF | TGCGCCAGCAGCTGGGAAAGGGGACTAGTAGTGGGGGAGCAGTACTTC | many | TRBJ2-7 | TRBD2 | TRBV5-1
CASSEVSGVETQYF | TGTGCCAGCAGTGAAGTTAGCGGGGTAGAGACCCAGTACTTC | few | TRBJ2-5 | TRBD2 | TRBV2
CSARDRLAGGPGNTGELFF | TGCAGTGCTAGGGACAGACTAGCGGGAGGGCCAGGTAACACCGGGGAGCTGTTTTTT | few | TRBJ2-2 | TRBD2 | TRBV20-1
CASSLSSYSGANVLTF | TGTGCCAGCAGCTTATCATCGTACTCTGGGGCCAACGTCCTGACTTTC | NA | TRBJ2-6 | NA | TRBV7-6
CATTVSPTSAGVQETQYF | TGCGCCACCACAGTTTCCCCCACTTCAGCGGGAGTTCAAGAGACCCAGTACTTC | NA | TRBJ2-5 | TRBD2 | TRBV5-1
CASIHTVLYEQYF | TGTGCCAGTATCCATACCGTGCTCTACGAGCAGTACTTC | NA | TRBJ2-7 | NA | TRBV2
CASSWDSAYEQYF | TGTGCCAGCAGTTGGGACAGTGCCTACGAGCAGTACTTC | NA | TRBJ2-7 | TRBD1 | TRBV6-2/TRBV6-3
CASSQDRSSGESTDTQYF | TGCGCCAGCAGCCAAGATAGGTCTAGCGGGGAGAGCACAGATACGCAGTATTTT | NA | TRBJ2-3 | TRBD2 | TRBV4-1
CAISAGDGYTF | TGTGCCATCTCGGCAGGGGATGGCTACACCTTC | many | TRBJ1-2 | NA | TRBV10-3